Below are 20 T cell receptor beta chains sequenced from a single sample in a study of T cells in Graves' hyperthyroidism and ophthalmopathy. TCR beta CDR3 region amplification was performed from RNA transcripts. The TCR CDR3 first-round RT-PCR relied on the HTBI primer set. TCRdb called the multiplex PCR reads again in MiXCR, with one record for every CDR3 protein. The data contain approximately 400,000 distinct CDR3 sequences, around 16% of them singletons. What was sequenced was blood. These receptors were taken from a young woman with Graves' hyperthyroidism.

This clonotype was counted many times. Here the CDR3 DNA reads TGTGCCAGCAGTTTGGGGCGATATGAGCAGTTCTTC. This codes for CASSLGRYEQFF. This rearrangement joins TRBV28 to TRBJ2-1, with a possible D match to TRBD1 (5 bases). This CDR3 has 12 residues. From germline, CDR1 is MDHEN and CDR2 SYDVKM. The V end lost 3 bases, the J end lost 8 bases, and 8 bases lay between the germline ends.

In its sample, this clonotype was seen a few times. V and J are TRBV2 and TRBJ2-6; D may match TRBD1 or TRBD2 (6 bases each). Trimming shortened V by 10 bases and J by 3 bases, and 16 bases separated the two germline ends. This CDR3 region has 15 residues. CDR1 and CDR2 (germline): SNHLY, FYNNEI. The CDR3 loop is CANPRGGFGANVLTF. CDR3 DNA sequence: TGTGCCAACCCCCGAGGGGGGTTTGGGGCCAACGTCCTGACTTTC.

This clonotype appeared a few times. This chain uses TRBV4-1 with TRBJ1-1; D call uncertain. Trimming took 1 base from V and 4 from J, leaving 13 bases between them. There are 15 residues in the CDR3. In germline, CDR1 is MGHRA, CDR2 YSYEKL. CDR3: CASSQGIQVITEAFF. As DNA, the CDR3 is TGCGCCAGCAGCCAAGGGATACAAGTAATCACTGAAGCTTTCTTT.

This clonotype came up many times. This rearrangement joins TRBV27 to TRBJ2-5; a weak D match, TRBD1 (6 bases). CDR3 length: 13 residues. V lost 3 bases to trimming and J lost 5 bases, with 10 bases between them. Germline V gene data show CDR1 as MNHEY and CDR2 as SMNVEV (reference sequence). This CDR3 is CASSLHRAETQYF. DNA of the CDR3: TGTGCCAGCAGTTTGCACAGGGCGGAGACCCAGTACTTC.

Ten or more counts support this clonotype. The CDR3 loop is CASSQLLVGTDTQYF. CDR3 DNA: TGTGCCAGCTCACAATTACTAGTGGGCACAGATACGCAGTATTTT. This chain uses TRBV18 with TRBJ2-3, with D possibly being TRBD2 (5 bases). The germline V and J ends were trimmed by 4 bases and 1 base, with 12 bases remaining between them. The CDR3 has 15 residues. The germline CDR1 and CDR2 sequences are KGHSH and LQKENI.

This rearrangement joins TRBV20-1 to TRBJ1-4; possible D gene TRBD1, 5 bases. CDR1 DFQATT and CDR2 SNEGSKA come from the germline V gene (reference sequence). CDR3 length: 14 amino acids. V was clipped by 4 bases and J by 2 bases, with 11 bases between them. CDR3 nucleotides: TGCAGTGCTATTTTCGGGGCGACTAATGAAAAACTGTTTTTT. It codes for CSAIFGATNEKLFF.

The chain couples TRBV29-1 to TRBJ1-1, with a possible D match to TRBD1 (5 bases). CDR1 and CDR2 from the germline V gene are SQVTM and ANQGSEA. V lost 6 bases and J lost 5, with 7 bases in between. The CDR3 length is 10 residues. CDR3 sequence reads: CSVRGTEAFF. The DNA for the CDR3 is TGCAGCGTGAGGGGAACTGAAGCTTTCTTT.

This clonotype has ten or more counts. This rearrangement joins TRBV7-2 to TRBJ2-6, with TRBD1 matching 9 bases. The CDR3 is 18 residues long. Trimming removed 5 bases from V and 4 bases from J; junction bases left unmatched: 12. In germline, CDR1 is SGHTA, CDR2 FQGNSA. CDR3 in DNA: TGTGCCAGCAGCCCCTCCGGGACAGGGTTCTCCGGGGCCAACGTCCTGACTTTC. This codes for CASSPSGTGFSGANVLTF.

Many counts were recorded for this clonotype. The V gene is TRBV7-3, the J gene TRBJ2-5, with 12 bases identical to TRBD2. The CDR3 is 15 amino acids. J was trimmed by 4 bases and V by 5 bases; bases with no gene match: 5. Germline loops: CDR1 SGHTA, CDR2 FQGTGA. The CDR3 protein is CASSLAGGAAETQYF. CDR3 nucleotides: TGTGCCAGCAGCCTAGCGGGGGGGGCCGCAGAGACCCAGTACTTC.

This clonotype has a count of ten or more. The V call is TRBV7-6, the J call TRBJ2-1, with TRBD1 as a possible D gene (5 bases). The germline CDR1 and CDR2 sequences are SGHVS and FNYEAQ. Trimming removed 4 bases from V and 9 bases from J, with 10 bases in between. The CDR3 loop spans 12 amino acids. The CDR3 nucleotides read TGTGCCAGCAGCTATGGGGCAGGTGAGCAGTTCTTC. Its protein is CASSYGAGEQFF.

This clonotype was detected a few times. The rearrangement joins TRBV27 to TRBJ2-7, with TRBD1 identical over 7 bases. Germline loops: CDR1 MNHEY, CDR2 SMNVEV (reference sequence). The CDR3 is 15 amino acids. The V and J ends lost 0 bases and 6 bases, in that order; junction bases with no gene match: 8. The CDR3 region is CASSLSAGGEGEQYF. For the CDR3, the DNA is TGTGCCAGCAGTTTATCCGCAGGGGGAGAAGGCGAGCAGTACTTC.

This clonotype showed up many times. The V and J genes are TRBV20-1 and TRBJ2-7; possibly TRBD2 for D (6 bases). The V and J ends lost 0 bases and 3 bases respectively, with 18 bases between them. The CDR3 length is 16 residues. The germline CDR1 and CDR2 sequences are DFQATT and SNEGSKA (reference sequence). The CDR3 protein is CSARDRSGTGFYEQYF. Here the CDR3 DNA reads TGCAGTGCTAGAGATCGATCGGGGACTGGGTTCTACGAGCAGTACTTC.

This clonotype was seen repeatedly, ten times or more. The chain recombines TRBV7-8 with TRBJ2-5; 7 positions match TRBD2. Germline V gene lookup returns CDR1 SGHVS and CDR2 FQNEAQ. CDR3 length: 14 residues. The J segment lost 7 bases and the V segment lost 4 bases, leaving 9 bases of the junction unmatched. The CDR3: CASSSGRGTVTQYF. The CDR3 DNA sequence: TGTGCCAGCAGCTCGGGGCGGGGGACGGTGACCCAGTACTTC. Complete variable domain (other parts from reference TRBV7-8 and TRBJ2-5): GAGVSQSPRYKVAKRGQDVALRCDPISGHVSLFWYQQALGQGPEFLTYFQNEAQLDKSGLPSDRFFAERPEGSVSTLKIQRTQQEDSAVYLCASSSGRGTVTQYFGPGTRLLVL.

There are a few counts of this clonotype. This chain connects TRBV15 to TRBJ2-7; D uncertain. The CDR3 consists of 12 residues. Trimming took 0 bases from V and 7 from J, leaving 7 bases between them. Germline values: CDR1 LNHNV, CDR2 YYDKDF (reference sequence). The CDR3, as DNA: TGTGCCACCAGCAGAGATTTGGGTGAGCAGTACTTC. Translating it yields CATSRDLGEQYF.

This chain links TRBV19 with TRBJ1-2; D unresolved. The CDR3 length is 18 residues. V was cut by 3 bases and J by 2 bases, with 22 bases left in between. Germline CDR1 LNHDA, CDR2 SQIVND (reference sequence). In DNA, the CDR3 is TGTGCCAGTAGTATTTCGGGTGCCAGCCCTAAACTAAACTATGGCTACACCTTC. It codes for CASSISGASPKLNYGYTF.

This clonotype was counted between two and nine times. The V and J genes are TRBV6-1 and TRBJ2-3, with D possibly TRBD2 on 6 matching bases. Between the trimmed V and J ends, which lost 6 bases and 1 base, there was a span of 11 bases. The CDR3 is 14 residues long. Per germline, CDR1 MNHNS and CDR2 SASEGT. The CDR3 here is CASSRDFGTDTQYF. CDR3 DNA sequence: TGTGCCAGCAGCAGGGACTTTGGCACAGATACGCAGTATTTT.

This clonotype was seen repeatedly, ten times or more. The chain is built from TRBV29-1 and TRBJ1-3, with D possibly matching TRBD1 (5 bases). The V end lost 5 bases, the J end lost 4 bases, and 18 bases lay between the germline ends. Germline V CDR1 and CDR2: SQVTM, ANQGSEA. This CDR3 comprises 15 residues. The CDR3 is CSVWLQGSRGNTIYF. The CDR3, as DNA: TGCAGCGTTTGGTTGCAGGGAAGTCGGGGAAACACCATATATTTT.

This clonotype was seen repeatedly, ten times or more. The chain recombines TRBV20-1 with TRBJ2-5, with D maybe TRBD2 (5 bases). With 0 bases removed from V and 5 bases from J, the gap between germline ends came to 16 bases. This CDR3 has 15 residues. CDR1 and CDR2 (germline): DFQATT, SNEGSKA (reference sequence). CDR3 protein: CSARDLINPGETQYF. The CDR3 DNA reads as TGCAGTGCTAGAGATCTGATCAATCCGGGGGAGACCCAGTACTTC.

The J gene is TRBJ2-1, the V gene TRBV6-2 or TRBV6-3, with D possibly called TRBD1 or TRBD2 (6 bases each). The CDR3 is made up of 15 amino acids. Germline CDR1 is MNHEY and CDR2 is SVGEGT. V lost 6 bases to trimming and J lost 1 base, with 13 bases between them. The CDR3 spells CASSRLGGSYNEQFF. The CDR3 DNA reads as TGTGCCAGCAGCAGACTAGGGGGTTCCTACAATGAGCAGTTCTTC.

This clonotype was recorded at least ten times. The chain couples TRBV6-1 to TRBJ2-7, with TRBD2 identical over 7 bases. There are 14 residues in the CDR3. The trim removed 6 bases at V and 2 bases at J, leaving 7 bases unmatched. In germline, CDR1 is MNHNS, CDR2 SASEGT. CDR3 amino acids: CASSHTSEAYEQYF. The CDR3 nucleotides are TGTGCCAGCAGCCACACTAGCGAAGCCTACGAGCAGTACTTC.